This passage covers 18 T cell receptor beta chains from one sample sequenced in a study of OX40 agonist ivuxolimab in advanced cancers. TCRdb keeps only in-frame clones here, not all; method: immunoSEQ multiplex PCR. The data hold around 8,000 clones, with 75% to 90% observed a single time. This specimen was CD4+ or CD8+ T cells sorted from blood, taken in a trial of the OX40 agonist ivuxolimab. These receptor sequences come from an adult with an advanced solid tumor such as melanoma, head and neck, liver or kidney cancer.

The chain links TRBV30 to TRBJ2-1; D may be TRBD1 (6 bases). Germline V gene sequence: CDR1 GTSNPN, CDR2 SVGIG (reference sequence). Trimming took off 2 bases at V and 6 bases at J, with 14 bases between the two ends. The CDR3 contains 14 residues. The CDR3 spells CAWSSQGRSNEQFF. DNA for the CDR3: TGTGCCTGGAGTTCCCAGGGGAGAAGCAATGAGCAGTTCTTC.

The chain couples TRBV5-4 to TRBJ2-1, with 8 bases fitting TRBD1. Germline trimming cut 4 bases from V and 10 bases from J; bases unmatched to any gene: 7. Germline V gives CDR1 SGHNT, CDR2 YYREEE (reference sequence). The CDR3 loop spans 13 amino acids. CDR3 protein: CASSQMTGDEQFF. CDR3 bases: TGTGCCAGCAGCCAAATGACAGGGGACGAGCAGTTCTTC.

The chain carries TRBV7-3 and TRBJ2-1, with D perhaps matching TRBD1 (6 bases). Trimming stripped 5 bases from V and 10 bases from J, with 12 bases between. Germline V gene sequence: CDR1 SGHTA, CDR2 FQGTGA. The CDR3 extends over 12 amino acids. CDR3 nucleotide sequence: TGTGCCAGCAGCCCCGGGGACATCGAGCAGTTCTTC. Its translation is CASSPGDIEQFF.

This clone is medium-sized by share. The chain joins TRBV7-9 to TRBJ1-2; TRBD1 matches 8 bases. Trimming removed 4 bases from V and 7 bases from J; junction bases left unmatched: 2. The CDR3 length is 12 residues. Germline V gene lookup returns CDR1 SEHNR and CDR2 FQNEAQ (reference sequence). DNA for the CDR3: TGTGCCAGCAGCTCTGGACAGGGTGGCTACACCTTC. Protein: CASSSGQGGYTF.

CDR3 sequence: CASSLGVGLSSYNEQFF. Written as DNA, the CDR3 is TGTGCCAGCAGCTTAGGTGTGGGACTCAGCTCCTACAATGAGCAGTTCTTC. This chain uses TRBV7-6 with TRBJ2-1; possible D gene TRBD2, 6 bases. CDR3 size: 17 residues. V was clipped by 1 base and J by 0 bases, with 13 bases between them. Germline CDR1 SGHVS, CDR2 FNYEAQ.

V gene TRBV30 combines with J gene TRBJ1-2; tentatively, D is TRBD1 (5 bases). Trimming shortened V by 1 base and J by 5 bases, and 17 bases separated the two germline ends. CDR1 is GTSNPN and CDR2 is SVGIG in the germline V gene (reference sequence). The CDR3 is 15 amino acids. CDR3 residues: CAWSGDGTAIYGYTF. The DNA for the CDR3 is TGTGCCTGGAGTGGGGACGGGACCGCCATTTATGGCTACACCTTC.

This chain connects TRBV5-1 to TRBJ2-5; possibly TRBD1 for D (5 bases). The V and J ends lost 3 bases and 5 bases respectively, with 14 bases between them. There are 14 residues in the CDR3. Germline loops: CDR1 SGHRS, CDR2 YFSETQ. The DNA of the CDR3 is TGCGCCAGCAGCTCCAGACAGCCCTGGGAGACCCAGTACTTC. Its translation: CASSSRQPWETQYF. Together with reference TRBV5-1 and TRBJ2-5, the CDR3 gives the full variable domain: KAGVTQTPRYLIKTRGQQVTLSCSPISGHRSVSWYQQTPGQGLQFLFEYFSETQRNKGNFPGRFSGRQFSNSRSEMNVSTLELGDSALYLCASSSRQPWETQYFGPGTRLLVL.

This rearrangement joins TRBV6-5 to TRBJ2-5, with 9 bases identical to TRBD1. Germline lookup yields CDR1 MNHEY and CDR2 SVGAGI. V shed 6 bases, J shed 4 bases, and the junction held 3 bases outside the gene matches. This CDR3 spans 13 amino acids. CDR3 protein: CASSSTGGETQYF. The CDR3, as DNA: TGTGCCAGCAGCTCGACAGGGGGAGAGACCCAGTACTTC.

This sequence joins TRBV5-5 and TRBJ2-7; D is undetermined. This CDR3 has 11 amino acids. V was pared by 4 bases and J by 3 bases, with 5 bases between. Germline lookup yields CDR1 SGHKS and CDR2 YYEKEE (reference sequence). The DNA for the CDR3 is TGTGCCAGCAGCAACAACTACGAGCAGTACTTC. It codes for CASSNNYEQYF. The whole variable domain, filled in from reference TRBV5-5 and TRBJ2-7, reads DAGVTQSPTHLIKTRGQQVTLRCSPISGHKSVSWYQQVLGQGPQFIFQYYEKEERGRGNFPDRFSARQFPNYSSELNVNALLLGDSALYLCASSNNYEQYFGPGTRLTVT.

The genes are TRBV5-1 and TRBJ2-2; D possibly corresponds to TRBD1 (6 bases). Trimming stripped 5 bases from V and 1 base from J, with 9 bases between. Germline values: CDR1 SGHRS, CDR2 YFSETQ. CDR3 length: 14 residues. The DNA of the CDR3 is TGCGCCAGCAGACAGGGCAGGAACACCGGGGAGCTGTTTTTT. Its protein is CASRQGRNTGELFF.

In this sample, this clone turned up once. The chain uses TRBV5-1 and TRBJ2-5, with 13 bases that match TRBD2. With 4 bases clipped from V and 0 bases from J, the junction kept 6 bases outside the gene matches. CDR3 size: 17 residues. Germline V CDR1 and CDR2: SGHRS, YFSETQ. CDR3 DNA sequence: TGCGCCAGCAGCCAAGGACTAGCGGGGGTGTACCAAGAGACCCAGTACTTC. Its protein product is CASSQGLAGVYQETQYF. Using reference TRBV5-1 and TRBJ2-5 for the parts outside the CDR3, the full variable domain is KAGVTQTPRYLIKTRGQQVTLSCSPISGHRSVSWYQQTPGQGLQFLFEYFSETQRNKGNFPGRFSGRQFSNSRSEMNVSTLELGDSALYLCASSQGLAGVYQETQYFGPGTRLLVL.

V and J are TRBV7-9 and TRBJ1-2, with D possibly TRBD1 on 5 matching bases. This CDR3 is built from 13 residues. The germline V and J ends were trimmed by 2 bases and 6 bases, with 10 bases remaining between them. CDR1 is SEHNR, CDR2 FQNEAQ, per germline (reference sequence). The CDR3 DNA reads TGTGCCAGCAGCTTAAGTTTGGACAATGGCTACACCTTC. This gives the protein CASSLSLDNGYTF. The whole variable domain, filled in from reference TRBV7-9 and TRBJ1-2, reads DTGVSQNPRHKITKRGQNVTFRCDPISEHNRLYWYRQTLGQGPEFLTYFQNEAQLEKSRLLSDRFSAERPKGSFSTLEIQRTEQGDSAMYLCASSLSLDNGYTFGSGTRLTVV.

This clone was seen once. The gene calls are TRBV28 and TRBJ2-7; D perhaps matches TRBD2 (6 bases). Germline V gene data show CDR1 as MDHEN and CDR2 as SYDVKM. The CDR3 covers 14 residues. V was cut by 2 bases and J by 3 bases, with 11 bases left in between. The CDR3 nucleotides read TGTGCCAGCAGTTTAGTTGGGGGAGGCTACGAGCAGTACTTC. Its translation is CASSLVGGGYEQYF.

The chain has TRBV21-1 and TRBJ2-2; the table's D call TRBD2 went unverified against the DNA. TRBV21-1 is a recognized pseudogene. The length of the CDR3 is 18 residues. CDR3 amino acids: CASSKGPRGGRETGELFF. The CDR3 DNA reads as TGTGCCAGCAGCAAAGGCCCGCGGGGGGGCCGAGAGACCGGGGAGCTGTTTTTT.

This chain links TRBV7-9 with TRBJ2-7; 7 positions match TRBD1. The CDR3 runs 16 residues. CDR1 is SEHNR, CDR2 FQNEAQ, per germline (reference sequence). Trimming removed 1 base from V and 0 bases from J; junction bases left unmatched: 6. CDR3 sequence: CASSLGAGGYSYEQYF. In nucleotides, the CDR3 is TGTGCCAGCAGCTTAGGAGCAGGGGGATACTCCTACGAGCAGTACTTC.

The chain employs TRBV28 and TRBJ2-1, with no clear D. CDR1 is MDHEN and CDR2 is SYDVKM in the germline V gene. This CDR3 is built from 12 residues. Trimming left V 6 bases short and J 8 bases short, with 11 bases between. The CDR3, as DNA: TGTGCCAGCAGCACCCCACGACATGAGCAGTTCTTC. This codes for CASSTPRHEQFF.

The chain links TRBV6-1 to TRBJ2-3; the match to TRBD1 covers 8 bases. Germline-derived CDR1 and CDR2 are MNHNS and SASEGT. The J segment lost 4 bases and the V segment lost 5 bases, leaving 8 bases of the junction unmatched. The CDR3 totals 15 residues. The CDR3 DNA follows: TGTGCCAGCAGTCAGTTACAGGGGGAAGCAGATACGCAGTATTTT. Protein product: CASSQLQGEADTQYF.

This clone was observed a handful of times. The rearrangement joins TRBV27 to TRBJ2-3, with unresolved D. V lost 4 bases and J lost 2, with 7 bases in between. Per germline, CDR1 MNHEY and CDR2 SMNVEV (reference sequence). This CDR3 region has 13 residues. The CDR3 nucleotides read TGTGCCAGCAGTTACACGAACACAGATACGCAGTATTTT. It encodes CASSYTNTDTQYF.